This T cell receptor (beta chain) was retrieved from a study of identifying expanded T cells in peripheral blood. CDR3 size: 16 residues. With V trimmed by 1 base and J by 13 bases, 17 bases remained unmatched. Germline CDR1 SGHRS, CDR2 YFSETQ. Here immunoSEQ multiplex PCR was the method, and the copy in TCRdb shows in-frame clones only, minus some. The sample holds 110,000 or so clones, about 85% seen once. The TCR originated in a person aged 18 to 70 in good health. The specimen was blood. The chain joins TRBV5-1 to TRBJ2-5; 9 bases fit TRBD1. This CDR3 is CASSLIHEQGAAASYF. CDR3 bases: TGCGCCAGCAGCTTGATTCATGAACAGGGGGCTGCTGCCTCGTACTTC.